These 3 T cell receptor beta chains were sequenced from one sample in a study of T cells in Graves' hyperthyroidism and ophthalmopathy. The CDR3 regions of TCR beta were amplified from RNA transcripts. The HTBI set primed first-round TCR CDR3 RT-PCR. TCRdb reanalysed the multiplex PCR reads using MiXCR and keeps one entry per CDR3 protein. The data hold tens of thousands of distinct CDR3 sequences, with approximately 53% observed a single time. Input material: blood. Every receptor here comes from a woman aged 55-75 years with Graves' ophthalmopathy.

In the case of this clonotype: As the CDR3 is not closed by the conserved phenylalanine or tryptophan, this likely results from a read error. The chain employs TRBV2 and TRBJ1-1; D is unclear. The ends were cut back, 6 bases at V and 5 bases at J, with 19 bases in the middle. Germline assignment: CDR1 SNHLY and CDR2 FYNNEI. The CDR3 is made up of 15 amino acids. The CDR3 coding sequence is TGTGCCAGCAGACCCCGGATAGGTCGGGGAACTGAAGCTTTCTCC. Its protein is CASRPRIGRGTEAFS.

V usage is TRBV11-2 and J usage is TRBJ2-3, with 8 bases fitting TRBD2. The CDR3 is 18 amino acids. Germline V gene data show CDR1 as SGHAT and CDR2 as FQNNGV. Trimming cost V 1 base and J 0 bases; bases outside gene matches: 9. The CDR3 reads CASSLVGVAGYSTDTQYF. CDR3 DNA sequence: TGTGCCAGCAGCTTAGTGGGGGTAGCGGGATACAGCACAGATACGCAGTATTTT.

This clonotype was observed a single time. The V call is TRBV6-4, the J call TRBJ2-1, with 9 positions matching TRBD2. Germline V gene data show CDR1 as MRHNA and CDR2 as SNTAGT. V lost 4 bases to trimming and J lost 6 bases; unmatched junction nucleotides: 1. This CDR3 is built from 13 residues. This CDR3 is CASSVLAGNEQFF. DNA of the CDR3: TGTGCCAGCAGTGTACTAGCGGGCAATGAGCAGTTCTTC.